This entry lists 24 T cell receptor beta chains sequenced from one sample in a study of human T cells and chemical hapten exposure. TCRdb re-derived calls from the RACE reads in MiXCR, one entry per CDR3 protein. The data contain around 150,000 distinct CDR3 sequences, around 13% of them singletons. Time point meaning: patch test 1, 2 weeks after DPC sensitization. Treatment reported: therapeutic diphenylcyclopropenone sensitization with weekly scalp DPC. The sequences come from whole blood, collected in connection with sensitization to the hapten diphenylcyclopropenone (DPC). These receptors came from a woman aged 25 to 39 with alopecia areata. Some clones in this sample may be carry-over from other donors' samples.

The sample holds a few counts of this clonotype. The rearrangement uses TRBV6-2 or TRBV6-3 and TRBJ2-5; D is unclear. Germline V lookup: CDR1 MNHEY, CDR2 SVGEGT. The CDR3 extends over 13 amino acids. V was pared by 5 bases and J by 1 base, with 8 bases between. This CDR3 is CASSGRIQETQYF. In DNA, the CDR3 is TGTGCCAGCAGTGGCAGGATCCAAGAGACCCAGTACTTC.

This clonotype was found a few times. This chain joins TRBV11-2 and TRBJ2-7; D is possibly TRBD2 (6 bases). The CDR3 loop spans 15 amino acids. Deletions cut 5 bases from V and 0 bases from J, with 14 bases between. The germline gives CDR1 SGHAT, CDR2 FQNNGV. This chain's CDR3 is CASSPLRDSSYEQYF. The CDR3 nucleotides read TGTGCCAGCAGCCCACTCCGGGACTCCTCCTACGAGCAGTACTTC.

In DNA form, the CDR3 reads TGTGCCAGCAGTTTACAGACCTACAATGAGCAGTTCTTC. Amino acids: CASSLQTYNEQFF. V gene TRBV28 combines with J gene TRBJ2-1; no reliable D call. V gave up 2 bases and J gave up 2 bases, with 4 bases separating them. This CDR3 is 13 amino acids long. CDR1 is MDHEN and CDR2 is SYDVKM in the germline V gene. The complete variable domain, with remaining parts taken from reference TRBV28 and TRBJ2-1, reads DVKVTQSSRYLVKRTGEKVFLECVQDMDHENMFWYRQDPGLGLRLIYFSYDVKMKEKGDIPEGYSVSREKKERFSLILESASTNQTSMYLCASSLQTYNEQFFGPGTRLTVL.

This rearrangement joins TRBV30 to TRBJ2-7, with 8 positions matching TRBD1. J gave up 6 bases and V 3 bases, and 7 bases lay outside the gene matches. The CDR3 has 13 amino acids. The V gene's germline CDR1 is GTSNPN and CDR2 SVGIG (reference sequence). The CDR3 reads CAWRGTGGGEQYF. The DNA of the CDR3 is TGTGCCTGGAGGGGGACAGGCGGCGGCGAGCAGTACTTC.

This clonotype has just a few counts. This sequence joins TRBV12-3 or TRBV12-4 and TRBJ1-1; the D is unclear. The CDR3 is made up of 16 amino acids. V was pared by 5 bases and J by 0 bases, with 16 bases between. The CDR3 region has the DNA TGTGCCAGCAGTCCAGGCGTAGGGCGGATGAACACTGAAGCTTTCTTT. It yields the protein CASSPGVGRMNTEAFF.

This clonotype has a handful of counts. For the CDR3, the DNA is TGTGCCAGCAGCCCTGACGCAGGGGGCTTCGAGACCCAGTACTTC. It encodes CASSPDAGGFETQYF. The chain is built from TRBV9 and TRBJ2-5, with 8 bases matching TRBD1. J gave up 5 bases and V 4 bases, and 10 bases lay outside the gene matches. Germline assignment: CDR1 SGDLS and CDR2 YYNGEE. There are 15 residues in the CDR3.

This clonotype has more than one count but fewer than ten. This chain joins TRBV30 and TRBJ2-7, with 12 bases lining up with TRBD2. After removal of 1 base from V and 6 bases from J, the junction contained 7 bases not matched to a gene. The CDR3 totals 15 residues. Germline CDR1 and CDR2: GTSNPN and SVGIG (reference sequence). The CDR3 loop reads CAWSASLAGGIEQYF. The CDR3, as DNA: TGTGCCTGGAGTGCATCACTAGCGGGAGGCATCGAGCAGTACTTC. The entire variable domain, with the rest obtained from reference TRBV30 and TRBJ2-7, is as follows: SQTIHQWPATLVQPVGSPLSLECTVEGTSNPNLYWYRQAAGRGLQLLFYSVGIGQISSEVPQNLSASRPQDRQFILSSKKLLLSDSGFYLCAWSASLAGGIEQYFGPGTRLTVT.

This clonotype came up many times. This rearrangement joins TRBV5-1 to TRBJ2-5; D is undetermined. The germline V gene encodes CDR1 SGHRS and CDR2 YFSETQ. This CDR3 region has 15 residues. Trimming stripped 4 bases from V and 3 bases from J, with 16 bases between. DNA of the CDR3: TGCGCCAGCAGCCCCGAAGGATGGAAGAAAGAGACCCAGTACTTC. This encodes CASSPEGWKKETQYF. The full variable domain, rest sourced from reference TRBV5-1 and TRBJ2-5, is KAGVTQTPRYLIKTRGQQVTLSCSPISGHRSVSWYQQTPGQGLQFLFEYFSETQRNKGNFPGRFSGRQFSNSRSEMNVSTLELGDSALYLCASSPEGWKKETQYFGPGTRLLVL.

This clonotype was seen a handful of times. The chain's CDR3 is CASNPSATSTGELFF. CDR3 sequence (DNA): TGCGCCAGCAACCCCAGCGCTACGAGTACCGGGGAGCTGTTTTTT. V is TRBV5-1 and J is TRBJ2-2; D unresolved. From germline, CDR1 is SGHRS and CDR2 YFSETQ. The CDR3 is 15 residues long. Trimming took off 6 bases at V and 5 bases at J, with 17 bases between the two ends.

The chain is built from TRBV5-1 and TRBJ2-5, with TRBD2 matching 13 bases. Germline V gene data show CDR1 as SGHRS and CDR2 as YFSETQ. The CDR3 extends over 13 amino acids. The V segment lost 7 bases and the J segment 5 bases; nucleotides outside the gene matches: 2. CDR3 coding DNA: TGCGCCAGCGGACTAGCGGGGGTGGAGACCCAGTACTTC. This encodes CASGLAGVETQYF.

The J gene is TRBJ1-2, the V gene TRBV19, with 8 bases identical to TRBD1. This CDR3 region has 15 residues. With 6 bases clipped from V and 4 bases from J, the junction kept 10 bases outside the gene matches. The germline V gene has CDR1 LNHDA and CDR2 SQIVND (reference sequence). CDR3 sequence (DNA): TGTGCCAGTAGCCCCGGACAGGGACCTCTCTATGGCTACACCTTC. Its protein product is CASSPGQGPLYGYTF.

This clonotype was seen only a few times. The genes are TRBV25-1 and TRBJ2-5; 10 bases fit TRBD2. V was clipped by 6 bases and J by 5 bases; unmatched bases: 9. This CDR3 has 15 amino acids. Germline loops: CDR1 MGHDK, CDR2 SYGVNS. CDR3 nucleotide sequence: TGTGCCAGCAGAAGAGCGGGGGGGCTCTTGGAGACCCAGTACTTC. Translation: CASRRAGGLLETQYF.

This sequence joins TRBV29-1 and TRBJ2-1; D might be TRBD2 (7 bases). This CDR3 is 15 amino acids long. Deletions cut 3 bases from V and 9 bases from J, with 21 bases between. Germline CDR1 reads SQVTM; CDR2 reads ANQGSEA. The DNA for the CDR3 is TGCAGCGTTGACTGGCTCGGGGGGCAGGGAGGTGAGCAGTTCTTC. It specifies CSVDWLGGQGGEQFF.

There are a few counts of this clonotype. The gene calls are TRBV28 and TRBJ1-1, with no clear D. Germline-derived CDR1 and CDR2 are MDHEN and SYDVKM. CDR3 length equals 17 residues. V lost 5 bases and J lost 9, with 28 bases in between. The CDR3 spells CASSSPTPRTEKKQAFF. The CDR3, as DNA: TGTGCCAGCAGTAGCCCCACCCCCCGCACGGAGAAAAAACAAGCTTTCTTT.

This clonotype showed up just a few times. The chain links TRBV28 to TRBJ2-3; maybe TRBD1 (6 bases). The CDR3 runs 16 residues. The germline V gene encodes CDR1 MDHEN and CDR2 SYDVKM. The V and J ends lost 6 bases and 6 bases respectively, with 22 bases between them. The CDR3 is CASSKRGTRPSDTQYF. In nucleotides, the CDR3 is TGTGCCAGCAGCAAGAGAGGGACACGACCTTCGGATACGCAGTATTTT. The whole variable domain, remainder taken from reference TRBV28 and TRBJ2-3, is DVKVTQSSRYLVKRTGEKVFLECVQDMDHENMFWYRQDPGLGLRLIYFSYDVKMKEKGDIPEGYSVSREKKERFSLILESASTNQTSMYLCASSKRGTRPSDTQYFGPGTRLTVL.

The chain employs TRBV3-1 and TRBJ2-1; D unresolved. Trimming left V 2 bases short and J 9 bases short, with 8 bases between. CDR1 is LGHDT, CDR2 YNNKEL, per germline (reference sequence). CDR3 size: 12 residues. The CDR3 region has the DNA TGTGCCAGCAGCCAATTAGGTGTTGAGCAGTTCTTC. This sequence encodes CASSQLGVEQFF.

The chain is built from TRBV18 and TRBJ1-1; 11 nucleotides line up with TRBD1. J gave up 1 base and V 3 bases, and 7 bases lay outside the gene matches. The CDR3 totals 17 residues. CDR1 and CDR2 (germline): KGHSH, LQKENI. The CDR3 sequence is CASSPRDRGGRNTEAFF. CDR3 coding DNA: TGTGCCAGCTCACCTCGGGACAGGGGGGGTCGGAACACTGAAGCTTTCTTT.

The chain joins TRBV27 to TRBJ2-3, with D possibly matching TRBD2 (6 bases). Deletions cut 8 bases from V and 2 bases from J, with 11 bases between. CDR1 and CDR2 from the germline V gene are MNHEY and SMNVEV (reference sequence). This CDR3 comprises 13 residues. Here the CDR3 reads CASSTSSTDTQYF. The DNA of the CDR3 is TGTGCCAGCTCGACTAGTTCCACAGATACGCAGTATTTT.

This chain connects TRBV7-9 to TRBJ2-1; TRBD1 or TRBD2 may be the D gene (6 bases each). Per the germline V gene, CDR1 is SEHNR and CDR2 is FQNEAQ (reference sequence). There are 15 residues in the CDR3. Trimming left V 3 bases short and J 8 bases short, with 17 bases between. For the CDR3, the DNA is TGTGCCAGCAGCTTGTCGGCCGGGGGCCGGGATGAGCAGTTCTTC. This encodes CASSLSAGGRDEQFF.

The chain couples TRBV20-1 to TRBJ2-3; TRBD1 aligns across 9 bases. V lost 5 bases and J lost 3; bases outside the gene matches: 9. Germline CDR1 reads DFQATT; CDR2 reads SNEGSKA (reference sequence). The length of the CDR3 is 15 residues. For the CDR3, the DNA is TGCAGTGCTCCCGGGGGGACAGGGCGGACAGATACGCAGTATTTT. It specifies CSAPGGTGRTDTQYF.

Turning to this clonotype: A much larger clone sits a single nucleotide away, making a read error possible. No conserved phenylalanine or tryptophan ends this CDR3, so it is likely a read error. The rearrangement links TRBV7-8 to TRBJ2-3; 9 positions agree with TRBD2. The junction had 17 bases not matched to a gene; V was cut back by 4 bases and J by 3 bases. This CDR3 has 19 residues. Per the germline V gene, CDR1 is SGHVS and CDR2 is FQNEAQ. Here the CDR3 reads CASSWGGSGRGYETDTQYS. The CDR3 coding sequence is TGTGCCAGCAGCTGGGGAGGTAGCGGGAGAGGATATGAGACAGATACGCAGTATTCT.

This clonotype has at least ten counts. This chain uses TRBV2 with TRBJ1-2; 9 positions agree with TRBD1. V gave up 4 bases and J gave up 4 bases; unmatched junction bases: 4. There are 14 residues in the CDR3. The germline V gene encodes CDR1 SNHLY and CDR2 FYNNEI. The CDR3 here is CASSGGQGGYGYTF. The CDR3 DNA reads TGTGCCAGCAGTGGGGGACAGGGAGGCTATGGCTACACCTTC.

This clonotype has at least ten counts. V gene TRBV28 combines with J gene TRBJ2-7; 7 nucleotides match TRBD1. CDR3 size: 12 residues. The germline V gene encodes CDR1 MDHEN and CDR2 SYDVKM. The ends lost 5 bases at V and 3 bases at J; junction bases unmatched: 1. CDR3 sequence: CASSGDSYEQYF. In nucleotides, the CDR3 is TGTGCCAGCAGTGGGGACAGCTACGAGCAGTACTTC.

This clonotype has a count of ten or more. The chain uses TRBV11-2 and TRBJ2-1; 8 nucleotides align to TRBD2. The ends lost 4 bases at V and 0 bases at J; junction bases unmatched: 8. Looked up from germline, CDR1 is SGHAT and CDR2 is FQNNGV. CDR3 length: 17 amino acids. The CDR3 spells CASSSSLAGSSYNEQFF. CDR3 nucleotide sequence: TGTGCCAGCAGCTCCTCCCTAGCGGGTAGCTCCTACAATGAGCAGTTCTTC.